This TCR beta chain was captured by sequencing in a study of early stage breast cancer tumors. Study details: Of some 17 invasive breast tumors, about 12 were hormone receptor-positive, HER2-negative. Invasive lobular carcinomas made up about 30% of the 12 ER+/PR+/HER2- tumors. General observations from the study: Tumor and normal breast were distinguished via blood comparison in about 90% of the 16 patients. Tumors had approximately 2.5-fold higher T cell density and higher clonality than adjacent normal breast tissue.

As concerns this clone: Antigen unknown.

This CDR3 is 17 amino acids long. The germline gives CDR1 MDHEN, CDR2 SYDVKM. V lost 3 bases, J lost 3 bases, and 8 bases stayed unmatched. Generated by immunoSEQ multiplex PCR, the TCRdb table keeps only in-frame clones and is missing some. The data show around 28,000 clones, with 55% to 75% seen just once and 33% held by the top ten. Sequencing used blood. The clonotype comes from a person aged 45 to 59 with breast cancer. The chain recombines TRBV28 with TRBJ2-5, with 12 bases identical to TRBD2. For the CDR3, the DNA is TGTGCCAGCAGTTTTCCCCGACTAGCGGGAGTTAAAGAGACCCAGTACTTC. Translation: CASSFPRLAGVKETQYF.